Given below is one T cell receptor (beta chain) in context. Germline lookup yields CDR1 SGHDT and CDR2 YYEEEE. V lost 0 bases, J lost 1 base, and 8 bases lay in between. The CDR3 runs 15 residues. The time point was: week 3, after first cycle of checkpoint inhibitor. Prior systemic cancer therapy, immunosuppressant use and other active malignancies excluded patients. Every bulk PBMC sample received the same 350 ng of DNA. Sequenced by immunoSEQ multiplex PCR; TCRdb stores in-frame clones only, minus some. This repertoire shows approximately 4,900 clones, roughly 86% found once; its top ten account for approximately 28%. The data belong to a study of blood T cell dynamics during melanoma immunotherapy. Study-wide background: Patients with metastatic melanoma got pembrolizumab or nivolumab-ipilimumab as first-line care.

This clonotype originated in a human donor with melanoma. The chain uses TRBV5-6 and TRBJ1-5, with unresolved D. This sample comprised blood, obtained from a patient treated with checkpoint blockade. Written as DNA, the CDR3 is TGTGCCAGCAGCTTGGGGACGTACAGCAATCAGCCCCAGCATTTT. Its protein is CASSLGTYSNQPQHF.